This TCR beta chain emerged from a study of Tregs in tolerant kidney transplant recipients. Notes on the study in general: Tregs expanded with activated donor B cells seemed most donor-specific. Few patients were studied, so findings need validation in larger groups.

Mixed chimerism was transient after nonmyeloablative marrow transplants from related graft donors. Unstimulated Tregs (CD4+CD25+CD127-) and CD4+CD25- non-Tregs were sorted from PBMCs. As regards this clone: Its specificity is not known.

Profiled with immunoSEQ multiplex PCR; TCRdb holds only in-frame clones, not every one. The data hold 65,000 or so clones, with 80% to 90% observed a single time. The CDR3 covers 13 residues. Germline V gene sequence: CDR1 SGHTA, CDR2 FQGNSA. J gave up 5 bases and V 8 bases, and 3 bases lay outside the gene matches. The TCR was taken from a human patient who received a combined kidney and bone marrow transplant. The T cells may come from the graft donor. Here the sequenced sample was CD4+ T cells from blood (PBMCs), taken 6 months after the transplant. This rearrangement joins TRBV7-2 to TRBJ2-2; TRBD1 matches at 9 bases. CDR3 nucleotide sequence: TGTGCCAGCGGGACAGGGAATACCGGGGAGCTGTTTTTT. Translation gives CASGTGNTGELFF.